What follows are 12 T cell receptor beta chains derived from one specimen sequenced in a study of blood T cell repertoires in COVID-19. This table comes from immunoSEQ multiplex PCR, and its TCRdb copy is limited to in-frame clones, with some not included. The table lists fewer than 200,000 clones, 70% to 90% of them singletons. Sequencing input: peripheral blood. The receptors were gathered from a woman older than 75 with acute or convalescent COVID-19.

The chain links TRBV24-1 to TRBJ2-1; no clear D gene. The germline V and J ends were trimmed by 0 bases and 10 bases, with 12 bases remaining between them. CDR3 length equals 14 residues. Germline CDR1 and CDR2: KGHDR and SFDVKD. The CDR3 DNA reads as TGTGCCACCAGTGATTTGTTTGGGCTGGAAGAGCAGTTCTTC. Translating gives CATSDLFGLEEQFF.

The J gene is TRBJ1-6, the V gene TRBV7-3; TRBD1 aligns across 7 bases. This CDR3 has 14 amino acids. Germline loops: CDR1 SGHTA, CDR2 FQGTGA. V dropped 1 base and J dropped 10; count of bases not matched to a gene: 4. CDR3 DNA: TGTGCCAGCAGCTTAAAGGGGGCTGGATCACCCCTCCACTTT. This gives the protein CASSLKGAGSPLHF.

The rearrangement joins TRBV7-6 to TRBJ2-5; 8 positions match TRBD1. This CDR3 is 16 amino acids long. J lost 4 bases, V lost 5 bases, and 12 bases had no gene match. CDR1 is SGHVS, CDR2 FNYEAQ, per germline. CDR3 protein: CASSPGTGRGPETQYF. The DNA for the CDR3 is TGTGCCAGCAGCCCAGGGACAGGTCGTGGGCCAGAGACCCAGTACTTC.

The genes are TRBV29-1 and TRBJ2-1, with TRBD2 matching over 9 bases. The length of the CDR3 is 14 residues. Unmatched junction bases numbered 16, after V lost 4 bases and J lost 15 bases. Per the germline V gene, CDR1 is SQVTM and CDR2 is ANQGSEA. The DNA for the CDR3 is TGCAGCGTTGCTCCCCAGCGGGGGGCCTACCCCCGGTTCTTC. Its translation is CSVAPQRGAYPRFF.

The chain recombines TRBV6-2 or TRBV6-3 with TRBJ1-1; D perhaps matches TRBD1 (5 bases). V was trimmed by 2 bases and J by 2 bases, leaving 24 bases between them. Germline CDR1 reads MNHEY; CDR2 reads SVGEGT. The CDR3 runs 19 residues. The CDR3 nucleotides read TGTGCCAGCAGTTACCCGCGGGCTGGAGGGGCTGGTGTAAACACTGAAGCTTTCTTT. Translated: CASSYPRAGGAGVNTEAFF.

With respect to this clone: A read error may produce the germline difference seen at one junction end. This chain links TRBV6-5 with TRBJ2-1; D is perhaps TRBD2 (6 bases). The CDR3 has 12 amino acids. CDR1 MNHEY and CDR2 SVGAGI come from the germline V gene. The CDR3 nucleotides read TGTGCCAGCAGTTCCGAGACGGGGGTGAGGGTCTTC. Amino acids: CASSSETGVRVF.

This clone was seen a handful of times. The rearrangement uses TRBV6-5 and TRBJ2-2, with D perhaps TRBD2 (5 bases). V lost 9 bases and J lost 0, with 8 bases in between. Germline V gene lookup returns CDR1 MNHEY and CDR2 SVGAGI. CDR3 length: 13 amino acids. This CDR3 is CASPDSNTGELFF. The CDR3 DNA follows: TGTGCCAGTCCGGACTCGAACACCGGGGAGCTGTTTTTT.

J is TRBJ2-1 and V is TRBV7-2; 8 nucleotides agree with TRBD2. With 4 bases clipped from V and 2 bases from J, the junction kept 7 bases outside the gene matches. From germline, CDR1 is SGHTA and CDR2 FQGNSA. The CDR3 sequence is 16 residues long. The CDR3 DNA reads as TGTGCCAGCAGCTCCCCCAGCGGGGGTCCCTACAATGAGCAGTTCTTC. It codes for CASSSPSGGPYNEQFF. Filled out from reference TRBV7-2 and TRBJ2-1, the complete variable domain reads GAGVSQSPSNKVTEKGKDVELRCDPISGHTALYWYRQSLGQGLEFLIYFQGNSAPDKSGLPSDRFSAERTGGSVSTLTIQRTQQEDSAVYLCASSSPSGGPYNEQFFGPGTRLTVL.

This sequence joins TRBV24-1 and TRBJ2-7; 9 positions agree with TRBD1. The V gene end was trimmed by 3 bases and the J gene end by 4 bases; junction bases not matched to a gene: 27. Looked up from germline, CDR1 is KGHDR and CDR2 is SFDVKD. The CDR3 has 22 amino acids. CDR3 nucleotide sequence: TGTGCCACCAGTGATCCAAGGGGTGGGGGGACAGGGACTCTTCTGGGCATATACGAGCAGTACTTC. It is translated as CATSDPRGGGTGTLLGIYEQYF.

The rearrangement links TRBV24-1 to TRBJ2-7; possibly TRBD2 for D (6 bases). Germline V gives CDR1 KGHDR, CDR2 SFDVKD. The CDR3 extends over 15 amino acids. Trimming stripped 7 bases from V and 5 bases from J, with 20 bases between. The DNA of the CDR3 is TGTGCCACCAGAGCTCCGGGACTTACGGTCCACGAGCAGTACTTC. Amino acid sequence: CATRAPGLTVHEQYF.

This clone was detected once. The V call is TRBV4-1, the J call TRBJ1-2, with a weak D call TRBD1 (5 bases). The germline V gene encodes CDR1 MGHRA and CDR2 YSYEKL. The ends were cut back, 0 bases at V and 1 base at J, with 6 bases in the middle. The CDR3 sequence is 14 residues long. DNA of the CDR3: TGCGCCAGCAGCCAAGATCAGGGTAACTATGGCTACACCTTC. Translated: CASSQDQGNYGYTF.

The J gene is TRBJ2-7, the V gene TRBV7-9; a possible D gene is TRBD1 (5 bases). The CDR3 sequence is 15 residues long. V was cut by 4 bases and J by 2 bases, with 15 bases left in between. Germline V lookup: CDR1 SEHNR, CDR2 FQNEAQ (reference sequence). In DNA form, the CDR3 reads TGTGCCAGCAGCTCATCACGGGCAGGGACCTACGAGCAGTACTTC. This codes for CASSSSRAGTYEQYF.